This T cell receptor beta chain was identified in a study of cytomegalovirus exposure and HLA in healthy donors (TCRdb year 2017). Broadly, across the study: In an earlier analysis of 550 to 750 of the donors, around 290 Gb of sequence data and about 110 million unique TCR beta sequences from 150 million to 200 million T cells were reported. Approximately 330 gigabases of sequencing data and around 85 million unique TCR sequences made up an early release that covered fewer than 650 HLA-typed donors. Of the 300 to 450 genotyped donors, approximately 80% fell in the genetic ancestry cluster associated with self-reported Caucasian donors. The study aimed to test whether cataloging public T cell receptors could reveal signatures of past pathogen exposure. The T cell repertoires of 550 to 850 subjects were profiled by immunosequencing and related to cytomegalovirus serostatus. A separate validation cohort of over a hundred different subjects was used in addition to the approximately 640-subject first cohort. To predict cytomegalovirus infection status, the study combined high-throughput TCR immunosequencing, statistical association of individual TCRs with disease status, and machine learning. A later analysis re-examined previously published TCR beta repertoires from about 670 donors and added high-resolution HLA genotyping to investigate patterns of TCR occurrence. The later analysis used no new phenotypic data to find candidate immune exposures, relying instead on TCR beta sequences and their occurrence across donors. In an earlier analysis of 587 of the donors, high-throughput TCR beta sequencing was used to judge whether each TCR beta V gene segment behaved as functional or pseudogenic. Donor age, sex, ethnicity and CMV serostatus were compiled together with the repertoire data. In a later genetic analysis, genome-wide SNP genotypes for about 55% of the roughly 670 donors were used, and that subset was treated as a discovery cohort. All discovery cohort repertoires had been generated on a single sequencing platform. HLA typing covered class I and class II loci at four-digit resolution. Typing coverage varied by locus: roughly 629-630 donors for A, B, C, DRB1 and DQB1; approximately 520 for DQA1; over 600 for DPA1; 400 to 480 for DPB1. Several DR-DQ haplotypes were handled as single units for association and clustering, since linkage in the cohort was strong. Among 398 genotyped donors of the cohort, an average of 235,054 unique TCR beta nucleotide sequences were sequenced per donor, roughly 20% of them non-productive. Beyond this particular receptor, the publication reports: Most TCR sequences were seen in very few donors, while some public TCRs were found in many individuals. A few of the identified cytomegalovirus-associated TCR beta chains were confirmed in vitro to be specific for cytomegalovirus antigens. A group of highly shared sequence variants was considered likely to be a technical artifact of the sequencing pipeline. In both the original and validation cohorts, the classifier was reported to diagnose cytomegalovirus status with high specificity and sensitivity. In an earlier analysis of approximately 600 of the donors, most TCR beta V segments were observed in productive rearrangements about 90% or about 30% of the time, broadly matching IMGT annotations. The 87-base-pair reads could not distinguish some IMGT-functional V segments, including TRBV6-2 and TRBV6-3, so those segments were excluded. According to a later analysis, TCR association rates differed among HLA loci, with DRB1 alleles showing the most associated TCRs and HLA-C alleles showing the fewest. A further reported finding was that TCR beta sequences accurately predicted the HLA-A and HLA-B alleles for most subjects in the first cohort. Because counts were too low, about 18 rarely observed V segments, including chromosome 9 orphons, were left out of the earlier analysis of 587 of the donors. It was suggested by the authors that the approach could potentially be generalized to other disease states and immunological phenotypes. According to a later analysis, most CMV-associated TCR beta chains appeared to be HLA-restricted, and the HLA associations seemed to be driven largely by CMV exposure. V-gene and J-gene trimming of TCR beta chains was associated with a missense DCLRE1C variant in a later genetic analysis, and the association was replicated in an independent cohort. Correlated functional status among segregating V segments might be attributable to linkage disequilibrium, but an unknown experimental factor could not be ruled out. At a false discovery rate of 0.05, a later analysis linked some 17,000 TCR beta sequences to specific HLA alleles. In this cohort, only TCR beta chains were sequenced, and detectable features were limited by the absence of alpha or paired-chain data. Immune exposure information for the cohort was limited to CMV serostatus. Presence/absence analyses assumed roughly uniform sequencing depth across donors, an assumption that may not hold. Compared with the approximately 670-donor mean, donors in an Asian-associated ancestry cluster had fewer N-insertions in productive TCRs, according to a later genetic analysis. In a later analysis, HLA-associated TCR beta chains were found to be more clonally expanded and to have lower generation probabilities than equally common non-associated chains. The study gave a list of under 200 TCR beta chains associated with cytomegalovirus. According to a later analysis, parvovirus B19, influenza, CMV and Epstein-Barr virus appeared linked to several top co-occurrence clusters. Because HLA typing was unavailable for some donors at each locus, only the typed subset was used in association tests. Assigning TCR associations to individual alleles was difficult when HLA alleles, especially DR and DQ, strongly co-occurred.

In the case of this clone: Its recognized antigen is unknown. No much larger clone is present one base from it, and per-base qualities are unavailable.

The cohort consisted of some 670 healthy bone marrow donors. At the time of sampling, every cohort member was nominally healthy, though immune exposures that went unrecorded were likely present. The donor was CMV seronegative and belonged to the group of under 400 seronegative cohort members. Every donor gave a peripheral blood sample, and the peripheral blood mononuclear cells from that sample were used for TCR beta sequencing. The Qiagen DNeasy Blood Extraction Kit was used to extract genomic DNA from the blood cell samples. Spanning cysteine to phenylalanine, the CDR3 consists of 17 amino acids. Just the 51-base CDR3 DNA is kept, in frame starting at base 1. V ends up 5 bases short and J 5 bases short, with an unmatched junction base count of 15. CDR1 and CDR2, per the germline V gene (reference sequence), are SEHNR and FQNEAQ. Library prep was done by the immunoSEQ multiplex PCR assay. For the multiplex PCR, a mixture combining 60 forward primers for TCR Vbeta segments and 13 reverse primers for TCR Jbeta segments was used. The CDR3 region of rearranged TCR beta genes was amplified from genomic DNA with a multiplex PCR assay. On the Illumina HiSeq System, the amplified TCR beta libraries were sequenced as 87-base-pair reads. The authors' pipeline ran thus. In a later analysis, approximately 74 million unique TCR beta chains were counted across the roughly 670 repertoires, and roughly 9.9 million of these chains were shared by at least two donors. To remove PCR and sequencing errors, raw reads were error-corrected and collapsed into unique sequences using a nearest-neighbor algorithm that merged closely related sequences. To assign V, D and J gene segments, CDR3 sequences were aligned to IMGT reference sequences. For a sequence to be retained, a match of at least six nucleotides to both a V gene segment and a J gene segment was required. A rearrangement was called productive if the CDR3 had no stop codons and remained in frame with V and J, and every other rearrangement was called non-productive. Following IMGT convention, CDR3 was defined as the stretch from the second conserved V-encoded cysteine to the conserved J-encoded phenylalanine. The earlier analysis of a few hundred of the donors excluded sequences that lacked an unambiguous match to a single V gene segment. An earlier analysis of roughly 590 of the donors called V segments functional above 56.7% productive rearrangements and segregating when the between-donor standard deviation exceeded 5%. A statistical classification framework was built for diagnosing cytomegalovirus status from the catalog of TCR beta chain sequences. A later analysis assigned V and J genes by comparing TCR nucleotide sequences with IMGT/GENE-DB human TR gene sequences. The TCRdist pipeline was used in a later analysis to assign CDR3 sequences and most-parsimonious VDJ recombination scenarios. In a later analysis, each TCR beta chain was defined by its CDR3 amino acid sequence together with its V-gene family, and reads lacking a unique V-gene family were excluded. In a later analysis, 550 to 650 highly shared, low-generation-probability nucleotide sequences were removed to address suspected cross-contamination and a sequencing artifact. In a later analysis, a clonal expansion index for each public chain was calculated from normalized within-repertoire ranks of inferred template counts. A later analysis computed generation probabilities with a VDJ recombination model fitted to out-of-frame rearrangements, and checked the results against IGoR. In a later analysis, hypergeometric tests were used to score TCR-TCR, TCR-HLA and TCR-CMV co-occurrence, with a repertoire-size bias correction applied to TCR pairs. False discovery rates were estimated in a later analysis by permuting HLA or CMV assignments 20 times. A later analysis grouped co-occurring TCRs with DBSCAN, adding TCRdist sequence similarity when clustering within HLA-allele-positive subsets. Co-occurrence clustering excluded repertoires with fewer than 30,000 or more than 120,000 public chains, plus five with anomalous nucleotide sharing. Entries here come from immuneACCESS through TCRdb and include only in-frame sequences with V and J called. Some clones fail to appear in such tables; in the studies checked, an unresolved V gene covers under half of the shortfall, and the cause of the remainder is unknown. V and J calls plus clone size are reproduced from that table; the DNA served to infer D and trimming. The sample table shows 150,000 to 180,000 clones, and roughly 80% are seen once. Around 4.1% of the sample rests with the top ten.

The rearranged chain carries TRBV7-9 and TRBJ2-5; 9 central nucleotides agree with TRBD2. The sequence derives from a woman aged 40 to 49 in good health and CMV-seronegative. Sequenced material: PBMCs. The CDR3 protein sequence reads: CASSQRGGDSSRETQYF. The DNA reads TGTGCCAGCAGCCAGCGCGGGGGGGACTCCAGTCGGGAGACCCAGTACTTC.